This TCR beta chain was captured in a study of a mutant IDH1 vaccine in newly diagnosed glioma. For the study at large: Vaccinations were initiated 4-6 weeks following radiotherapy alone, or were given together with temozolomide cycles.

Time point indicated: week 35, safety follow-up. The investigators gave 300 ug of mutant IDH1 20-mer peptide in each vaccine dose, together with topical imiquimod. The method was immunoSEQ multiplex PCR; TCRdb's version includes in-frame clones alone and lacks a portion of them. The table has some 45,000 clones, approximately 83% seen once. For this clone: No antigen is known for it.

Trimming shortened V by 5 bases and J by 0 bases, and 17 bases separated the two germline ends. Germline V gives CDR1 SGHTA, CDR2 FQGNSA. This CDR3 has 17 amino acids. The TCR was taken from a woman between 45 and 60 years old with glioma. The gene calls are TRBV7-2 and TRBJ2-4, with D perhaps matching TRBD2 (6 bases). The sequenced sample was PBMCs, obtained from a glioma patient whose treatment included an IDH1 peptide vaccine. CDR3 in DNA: TGTGCCAGCAGCCCCCTTGGGCGGGGTCTAGCCAAAAACATTCAGTACTTC. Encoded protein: CASSPLGRGLAKNIQYF.